The table lists the clone carrying this T cell receptor (beta chain) with a few counts. Its antigen is unidentified. Looked up from germline, CDR1 is MRHNA and CDR2 is SNTAGT. This CDR3 region has 14 residues. V lost 6 bases, J lost 6 bases, and 7 bases stayed unmatched. This record comes from a study of response to subunit inactivated influenza vaccine. Findings and limits, study-wide: The authors proposed limited new T cell recruitment per seasonal influenza vaccination.

In TCRdb, the RT-PCR reads were re-called with MiXCR into one record per CDR3 protein. The sample gives roughly 460,000 distinct CDR3 sequences, approximately 11% of which show up once; approximately 12% is in the top ten. The receptor was derived from a man in his forties or fifties who received an inactivated influenza vaccine. The chain employs TRBV6-4 and TRBJ1-5, with TRBD1 identical over 8 bases. The input for sequencing was PBMCs from blood, taken roughly 45 days after vaccination. Written as DNA, the CDR3 is TGTGCCAGCAGCAGGACAGGGTACGGTCAGCCCCAGCATTTT. Its protein is CASSRTGYGQPQHF.